This T cell receptor beta chain comes out of a study of blood T cells in healthy people across ages. Study results and caveats: It was the long-lived donors that had more naive CD4+ cells and higher diversity than aged donors. Age advanced and TCR beta diversity per million T cells fell, roughly linearly.

The germline CDR1 and CDR2 sequences are SQVTM and ANQGSEA. This CDR3 has 14 residues. V lost 7 bases and J lost 4, with 16 bases in between. Concerning this clonotype: Its specificity is not known.

For the second PCR, which ran for roughly 6 to 12 cycles, a sample-barcoded 5' primer and a J-beta primer mix were used. Template switching added a 12-random-nucleotide identifier to every cDNA molecule. One entry per CDR3 protein, called by TCRdb with MiXCR from the 5' RACE reads. The repertoire has 1,500,000 or so distinct CDR3 sequences, 59% of them found once; the top ten carry over 5.5%. The specimen was blood. The rearrangement uses TRBV29-1 and TRBJ2-2; the D gene is possibly TRBD2 (6 bases). The TCR sequence derives from a man younger than 35 in good health. CDR3 sequence (DNA): TGCAGCGCTAGAGGGACCGGGGGCACCGGGGAGCTGTTTTTT. Translation: CSARGTGGTGELFF.